Below, 19 T cell receptor beta chains from the same sample are listed, as sequenced in a study of monozygotic twins with inflammatory bowel disease. Reprocessing the 5' RACE reads, TCRdb reports a single entry for every CDR3 protein and omits DNA. The sample totals some 450,000 distinct CDR3 sequences; its top ten clones hold 2.4%. Sequences were obtained from blood. The receptors originated from a human donor with ulcerative colitis or Crohn's disease, or a healthy co-twin of an affected twin (not recorded which).

The J gene is TRBJ1-5, the V gene TRBV12-3 or TRBV12-4. The length of the CDR3 is 14 residues. Here the CDR3 reads CASSQSNSNQPQHF.

CDR3 residues: CASSESTGYGSPLHF. This chain connects TRBV2 to TRBJ1-6; there is no DNA to check the TCRdb D call of TRBD1. CDR1 is SNHLY and CDR2 is FYNNEI in the germline V gene. The length of the CDR3 is 15 residues.

J is TRBJ1-5 and V is TRBV6-1; the TRBD1 assignment by TCRdb is unverifiable without DNA. The CDR3 loop spans 16 amino acids. CDR1 is MNHNS, CDR2 SASEGT, per germline. This CDR3 reads CASSVGAGYSNQPQHF.

The chain recombines TRBV5-6 with TRBJ2-7; absent DNA, TCRdb's TRBD2 call cannot be checked. CDR1 and CDR2 (germline): SGHDT, YYEEEE. The CDR3 is 13 residues long. The CDR3 protein is CASSGDFSYEQYF.

This rearrangement joins TRBV5-5 to TRBJ1-1; TCRdb returns TRBD1, unconfirmable since there is no DNA. Germline V lookup: CDR1 SGHKS, CDR2 YYEKEE (reference sequence). This CDR3 is 15 amino acids long. CDR3 region: CASSGSGQPRGEAFF. The complete variable domain, with remaining parts taken from reference TRBV5-5 and TRBJ1-1, reads DAGVTQSPTHLIKTRGQQVTLRCSPISGHKSVSWYQQVLGQGPQFIFQYYEKEERGRGNFPDRFSARQFPNYSSELNVNALLLGDSALYLCASSGSGQPRGEAFFGQGTRLTVV.

V gene TRBV5-6 combines with J gene TRBJ1-5; TCRdb designates TRBD1, a call that cannot be tested without DNA. Germline V CDR1 and CDR2: SGHDT, YYEEEE. The CDR3 sequence is 15 residues long. CDR3 sequence: CASSVGQASNQPQHF. The complete variable domain, with remaining parts taken from reference TRBV5-6 and TRBJ1-5, reads DAGVTQSPTHLIKTRGQQVTLRCSPKSGHDTVSWYQQALGQGPQFIFQYYEEEERQRGNFPDRFSGHQFPNYSSELNVNALLLGDSALYLCASSVGQASNQPQHFGDGTRLSIL.

The chain recombines TRBV20-1 with TRBJ1-6; TCRdb indicates TRBD1, and absent DNA this call remains unverified. The CDR3 is 15 amino acids. Germline CDR1 is DFQATT and CDR2 is SNEGSKA (reference sequence). CDR3: CSARAGDSYNSPLHF.

This chain's CDR3 is CASSTHQGSEQYF. V and J are TRBV27 and TRBJ2-7; the D call of TRBD1 rests on TCRdb alone, since no DNA is present to check it. CDR1 is MNHEY, CDR2 SMNVEV, per germline (reference sequence). The CDR3 extends over 13 amino acids.

The chain employs TRBV6-5 and TRBJ1-2. There are 16 residues in the CDR3. Per the germline V gene, CDR1 is MNHEY and CDR2 is SVGAGI. The CDR3 sequence: CASSYGGPHEGYGYTF.

CDR3 loop: CASSARGPDTDTQYF. The rearrangement links TRBV4-2 to TRBJ2-3; TCRdb indicates TRBD1, and absent DNA this call remains unverified. This CDR3 contains 15 residues. Per the germline V gene, CDR1 is LGHNA and CDR2 is YNFKEQ.

This chain links TRBV5-1 with TRBJ1-1; as DNA is missing, the TRBD1 call by TCRdb cannot be tested. The CDR3 totals 15 residues. Germline-derived CDR1 and CDR2 are SGHRS and YFSETQ. The CDR3 reads CASSHQGDFGTEAFF. The full variable domain, in which reference TRBV5-1 and TRBJ1-1 provide the parts outside the CDR3, is KAGVTQTPRYLIKTRGQQVTLSCSPISGHRSVSWYQQTPGQGLQFLFEYFSETQRNKGNFPGRFSGRQFSNSRSEMNVSTLELGDSALYLCASSHQGDFGTEAFFGQGTRLTVV.

The V gene is TRBV7-7, the J gene TRBJ2-5; with no DNA, the TCRdb D assignment of TRBD2 cannot be verified. The CDR3 consists of 14 residues. Germline loops: CDR1 SSHAT, CDR2 FNYEAQ (reference sequence). CDR3 in amino acids: CASVAGGPGETQYF.

The rearrangement links TRBV20-1 to TRBJ2-3; with no DNA, the TCRdb D assignment of TRBD2 cannot be verified. The CDR3 length is 14 residues. Germline V gene data show CDR1 as DFQATT and CDR2 as SNEGSKA (reference sequence). CDR3 residues: CSAREVANTDMQYF.

CDR3 sequence: CASGLTGGETQYF. This chain connects TRBV12-5 to TRBJ2-5; with no DNA, the TCRdb D assignment of TRBD1 cannot be verified. Germline V gene sequence: CDR1 LGHNT, CDR2 FRNRAP. The CDR3 is made up of 13 amino acids.

The chain recombines TRBV5-1 with TRBJ2-3. Germline V gene lookup returns CDR1 SGHRS and CDR2 YFSETQ. This CDR3 spans 15 amino acids. CDR3 sequence: CASSSIRTNTDTQYF.

The chain carries TRBV5-1 and TRBJ2-5; TCRdb's assignment of TRBD1 cannot be checked, as there is no DNA. CDR3 size: 12 residues. Germline-derived CDR1 and CDR2 are SGHRS and YFSETQ. This CDR3 is CASSPQDSPRSF.

This chain connects TRBV9 to TRBJ2-1; the D call of TRBD1 rests on TCRdb alone, since no DNA is present to check it. The V gene's germline CDR1 is SGDLS and CDR2 YYNGEE. The CDR3 covers 15 residues. Here the CDR3 reads CASAGAGSSYNEQFF.

The chain's CDR3 is CASLGGPSGNTIYF. The gene calls are TRBV12-3 or TRBV12-4 and TRBJ1-3; checking the TCRdb D call of TRBD1 is not possible without DNA. The CDR3 extends over 14 amino acids.

V usage is TRBV6-8 and J usage is TRBJ2-7; as DNA is missing, the TRBD1 call by TCRdb cannot be tested. Germline assignment: CDR1 MNHGY and CDR2 SAAAGT. The CDR3 loop spans 16 amino acids. The CDR3 is CASNPGDRGSHYEQYF.